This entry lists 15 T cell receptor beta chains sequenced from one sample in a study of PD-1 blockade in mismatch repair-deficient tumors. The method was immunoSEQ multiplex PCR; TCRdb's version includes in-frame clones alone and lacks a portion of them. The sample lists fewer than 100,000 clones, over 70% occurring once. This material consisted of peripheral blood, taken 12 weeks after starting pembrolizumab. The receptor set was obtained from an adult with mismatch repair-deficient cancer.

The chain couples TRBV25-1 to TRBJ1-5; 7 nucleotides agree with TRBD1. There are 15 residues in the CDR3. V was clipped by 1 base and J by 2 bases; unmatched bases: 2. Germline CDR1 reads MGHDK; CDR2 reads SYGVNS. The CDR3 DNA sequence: TGTGCCAGCAGTGAATCCGGGACAGGCAATCAGCCCCAGCATTTT. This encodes CASSESGTGNQPQHF.

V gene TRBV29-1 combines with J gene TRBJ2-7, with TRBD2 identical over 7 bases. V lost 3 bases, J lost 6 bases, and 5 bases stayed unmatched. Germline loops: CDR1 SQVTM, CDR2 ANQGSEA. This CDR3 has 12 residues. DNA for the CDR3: TGCAGCGTTGAGGGAGGGGCCACCGAGCAGTACTTC. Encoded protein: CSVEGGATEQYF.

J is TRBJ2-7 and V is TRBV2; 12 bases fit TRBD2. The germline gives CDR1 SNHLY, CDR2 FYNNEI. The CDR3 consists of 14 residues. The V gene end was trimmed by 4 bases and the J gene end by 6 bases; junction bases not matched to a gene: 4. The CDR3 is CASSGGLAGSEQYF. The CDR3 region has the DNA TGTGCCAGCAGTGGAGGACTAGCGGGATCCGAGCAGTACTTC.

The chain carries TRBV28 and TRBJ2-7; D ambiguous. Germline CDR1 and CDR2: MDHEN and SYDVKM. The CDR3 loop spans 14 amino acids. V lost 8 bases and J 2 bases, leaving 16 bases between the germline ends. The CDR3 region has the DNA TGTGCCAGCCATACATACGGCAGGACCTACGAGCAGTACTTC. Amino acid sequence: CASHTYGRTYEQYF.

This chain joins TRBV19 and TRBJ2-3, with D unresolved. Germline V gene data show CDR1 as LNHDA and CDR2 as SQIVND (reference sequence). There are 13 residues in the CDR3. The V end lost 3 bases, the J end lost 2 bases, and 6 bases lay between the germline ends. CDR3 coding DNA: TGTGCCAGTAGTATCGGTTTCACAGATACGCAGTATTTT. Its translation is CASSIGFTDTQYF. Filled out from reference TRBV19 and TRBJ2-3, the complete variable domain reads DGGITQSPKYLFRKEGQNVTLSCEQNLNHDAMYWYRQDPGQGLRLIYYSQIVNDFQKGDIAEGYSVSREKKESFPLTVTSAQKNPTAFYLCASSIGFTDTQYFGPGTRLTVL.

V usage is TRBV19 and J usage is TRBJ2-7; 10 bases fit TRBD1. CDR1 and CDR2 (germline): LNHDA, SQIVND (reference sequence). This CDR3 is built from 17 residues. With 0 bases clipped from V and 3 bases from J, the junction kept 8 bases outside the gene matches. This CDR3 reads CASSIDPDRGAFYEQYF. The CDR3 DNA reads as TGTGCCAGTAGTATAGACCCGGACAGGGGGGCCTTCTACGAGCAGTACTTC.

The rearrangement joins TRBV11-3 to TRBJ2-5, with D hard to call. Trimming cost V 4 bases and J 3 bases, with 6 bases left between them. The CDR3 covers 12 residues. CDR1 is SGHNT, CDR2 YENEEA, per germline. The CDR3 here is CASSSPKETQYF. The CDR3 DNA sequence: TGTGCCAGCAGCTCCCCTAAAGAGACCCAGTACTTC.

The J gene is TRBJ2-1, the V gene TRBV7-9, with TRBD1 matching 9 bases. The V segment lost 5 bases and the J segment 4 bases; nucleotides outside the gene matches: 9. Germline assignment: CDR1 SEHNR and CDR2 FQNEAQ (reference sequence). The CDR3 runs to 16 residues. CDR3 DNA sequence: TGTGCCAGCAGCAACATCCGGGACAGGGAATACAATGAGCAGTTCTTC. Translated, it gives CASSNIRDREYNEQFF.

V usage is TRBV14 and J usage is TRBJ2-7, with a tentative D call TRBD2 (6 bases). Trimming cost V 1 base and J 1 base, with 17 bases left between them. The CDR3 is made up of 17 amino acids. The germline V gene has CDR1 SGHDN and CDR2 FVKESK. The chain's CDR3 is CASSQGILRGGSYEQYF. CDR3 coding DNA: TGTGCCAGCAGCCAAGGTATTTTGCGGGGCGGGTCCTACGAGCAGTACTTC.

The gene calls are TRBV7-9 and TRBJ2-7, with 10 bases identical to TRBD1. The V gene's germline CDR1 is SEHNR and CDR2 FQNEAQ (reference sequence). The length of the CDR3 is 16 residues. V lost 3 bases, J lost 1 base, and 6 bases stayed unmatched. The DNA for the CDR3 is TGTGCCAGCAGCTTGGGACAGGGGCAAGGGTCCTACGAGCAGTACTTC. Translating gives CASSLGQGQGSYEQYF.

The DNA of the CDR3 is TGTGCCAGCTCGGCCGGGACAGTCCCCTACGAGCAGTACTTC. This translates into CASSAGTVPYEQYF. V and J are TRBV2 and TRBJ2-7, with TRBD1 matching over 7 bases. The germline gives CDR1 SNHLY, CDR2 FYNNEI. The trim removed 8 bases at V and 2 bases at J, leaving 9 bases unmatched. The length of the CDR3 is 14 residues.

This CDR3 reads CASSLAAAYEQYF. The CDR3 DNA reads as TGTGCCAGCAGCTTAGCCGCGGCCTACGAGCAGTACTTC. This chain joins TRBV7-2 and TRBJ2-7; no clear D gene. The CDR3 extends over 13 amino acids. Trimming stripped 0 bases from V and 2 bases from J, with 5 bases between. The germline CDR1 and CDR2 sequences are SGHTA and FQGNSA. The variable domain in full, completed from reference TRBV7-2 and TRBJ2-7, reads GAGVSQSPSNKVTEKGKDVELRCDPISGHTALYWYRQSLGQGLEFLIYFQGNSAPDKSGLPSDRFSAERTGGSVSTLTIQRTQQEDSAVYLCASSLAAAYEQYFGPGTRLTVT.

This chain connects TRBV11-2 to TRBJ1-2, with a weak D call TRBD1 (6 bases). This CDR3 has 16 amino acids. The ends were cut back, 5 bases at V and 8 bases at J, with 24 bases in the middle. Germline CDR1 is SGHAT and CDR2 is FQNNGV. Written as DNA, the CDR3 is TGTGCCAGCAGCCAAGTACAGGGCCTCTATTTTGGGGGCTACACCTTC. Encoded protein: CASSQVQGLYFGGYTF.

The DNA for the CDR3 is TGTGCCGTGGCGGGGACAGCCCCCTTTGAGCAGTACTTC. As protein: CAVAGTAPFEQYF. The chain links TRBV6-5 to TRBJ2-7, with D perhaps matching TRBD1 (7 bases). Germline V CDR1 and CDR2: MNHEY, SVGAGI. This CDR3 comprises 13 residues. Trimming stripped 11 bases from V and 7 bases from J, with 21 bases between.

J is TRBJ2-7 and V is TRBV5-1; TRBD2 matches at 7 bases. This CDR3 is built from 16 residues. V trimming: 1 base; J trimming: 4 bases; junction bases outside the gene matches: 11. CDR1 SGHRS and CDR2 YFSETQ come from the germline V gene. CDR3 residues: CASSLNQAGGFYEQYF. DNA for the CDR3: TGCGCCAGCAGCTTGAATCAAGCCGGGGGGTTTTACGAGCAGTACTTC.